One sample yielded the 26 T cell receptor beta chains listed below, sequenced in a study of vaccination effects on CD4 cells after COVID-19. The method was immunoSEQ multiplex PCR; TCRdb's version includes in-frame clones alone and lacks a portion of them. Of around 22,000 clones detected, approximately 72% appear once; the ten largest clones hold roughly a tenth. Within the ViraFEST assay, antigen-specific CD4+ T cells underwent expansion with viral peptide pools prior to sequencing. Following 10 days of culture, CD4+ T cells were isolated. As their vaccination, participants received two doses of either BNT162b2 or mRNA-1273. Which antigens these TCRs recognize remains unknown. The specimen comprised CD4+ T cells from PBMCs cultured with HCoV-NL63 spike peptides, sampled after COVID-19 vaccination. The receptors here all came from a human donor who received a COVID-19 vaccine.

The V gene is TRBV7-9, the J gene TRBJ2-7; D not certain. The CDR3 length is 13 residues. Germline values: CDR1 SEHNR, CDR2 FQNEAQ (reference sequence). CDR3 bases: TGTGCGGTGGGCTCCGAAGTGGCCTACGAGCAGTACTTC. It encodes CAVGSEVAYEQYF.

This clone was detected once. The chain joins TRBV10-2 to TRBJ2-5; 11 bases are shared with TRBD2. V was clipped by 4 bases and J by 3 bases; unmatched bases: 4. Per germline, CDR1 WSHSY and CDR2 SAAADI. CDR3 length: 15 amino acids. CDR3 bases: TGCGCCAGCAGTGCCGCGACTAGCGGGGAAGAGACCCAGTACTTC. It encodes CASSAATSGEETQYF.

The chain carries TRBV7-9 and TRBJ2-7; D remains ambiguous. The CDR3 has 12 amino acids. V gave up 1 base and J gave up 6 bases, with 7 bases separating them. The germline V gene encodes CDR1 SEHNR and CDR2 FQNEAQ (reference sequence). Here the CDR3 DNA reads TGTGCCAGCAGCTTAGTGGTTGGCGAGCAGTACTTC. Its translation is CASSLVVGEQYF. Based on the CDR3 plus reference TRBV7-9 and TRBJ2-7, the full variable domain is DTGVSQNPRHKITKRGQNVTFRCDPISEHNRLYWYRQTLGQGPEFLTYFQNEAQLEKSRLLSDRFSAERPKGSFSTLEIQRTEQGDSAMYLCASSLVVGEQYFGPGTRLTVT.

This rearrangement joins TRBV7-7 to TRBJ1-5, with D unclear. V was trimmed by 0 bases and J by 5 bases, leaving 5 bases between them. There are 13 residues in the CDR3. Germline assignment: CDR1 SSHAT and CDR2 FNYEAQ (reference sequence). The CDR3 nucleotides are TGTGCCAGCAGCTTAGCGGTTGATCAGCCCCAGCATTTT. The encoded protein is CASSLAVDQPQHF.

The chain joins TRBV4-1 to TRBJ2-2; D gene ambiguous. The germline V gene encodes CDR1 MGHRA and CDR2 YSYEKL. V was shortened by 1 base and J by 5 bases, with 11 bases between the two germline ends. The CDR3 has 15 amino acids. The CDR3 DNA follows: TGCGCCAGCAGCCAAGGGAGAAGGACGACCGGGGAGCTGTTTTTT. Its translation: CASSQGRRTTGELFF.

The CDR3 nucleotides are TGTGCCAGCAGCTATAGCGGGGGGGACCGCTACGAGCAGTACTTC. It translates to CASSYSGGDRYEQYF. This sequence joins TRBV7-2 and TRBJ2-7, with 11 bases matching TRBD2. CDR3 size: 15 residues. Germline CDR1 is SGHTA and CDR2 is FQGNSA. V trimming: 4 bases; J trimming: 3 bases; junction bases outside the gene matches: 5.

The chain recombines TRBV28 with TRBJ1-2; D gene unclear. The V end was cut by 5 bases, the J end by 7 bases, with 17 bases between. This CDR3 comprises 14 residues. Germline values: CDR1 MDHEN, CDR2 SYDVKM. CDR3 in amino acids: CASSEPGASSGYTF. For the CDR3, the DNA is TGTGCCAGCAGTGAACCGGGAGCCTCGAGTGGCTACACCTTC.

The rearrangement joins TRBV7-9 to TRBJ2-7; 7 bases are a match to TRBD2. Germline loops: CDR1 SEHNR, CDR2 FQNEAQ (reference sequence). The CDR3 contains 14 residues. V shed 5 bases, J shed 7 bases, and the junction held 11 bases outside the gene matches. The CDR3 spells CASSRSGGGEEQYF. CDR3 sequence (DNA): TGTGCCAGCAGCCGTTCGGGCGGGGGAGAAGAGCAGTACTTC.

This clone occurred once. V is TRBV19 and J is TRBJ2-1, with 11 bases identical to TRBD2. CDR1 is LNHDA and CDR2 is SQIVND in the germline V gene (reference sequence). The length of the CDR3 is 15 residues. Trimming at V came to 6 bases and at J to 5 bases, leaving 6 bases not matched to a gene. The CDR3 DNA reads TGTGCCAGTAGCACATTACTAGCGGGGGACAATGAGCAGTTCTTC. This sequence encodes CASSTLLAGDNEQFF. The full variable domain, rest sourced from reference TRBV19 and TRBJ2-1, is DGGITQSPKYLFRKEGQNVTLSCEQNLNHDAMYWYRQDPGQGLRLIYYSQIVNDFQKGDIAEGYSVSREKKESFPLTVTSAQKNPTAFYLCASSTLLAGDNEQFFGPGTRLTVL.

The table lists this clone with a few counts. V gene TRBV19 combines with J gene TRBJ2-7; TRBD1 or TRBD2 may be the D gene (5 bases each). The V and J ends lost 6 bases and 0 bases respectively, with 15 bases between them. The CDR3 sequence is 15 residues long. Per the germline V gene, CDR1 is LNHDA and CDR2 is SQIVND (reference sequence). The CDR3 loop is CASSTGAFSSYEQYF. The CDR3 DNA sequence: TGTGCCAGTAGCACCGGGGCCTTTAGCTCCTACGAGCAGTACTTC.

The chain links TRBV6-5 to TRBJ2-4; either TRBD1 or TRBD2 may fit D (5 bases each). The V end lost 8 bases, the J end lost 9 bases, and 17 bases lay between the germline ends. In germline, CDR1 is MNHEY, CDR2 SVGAGI. There are 13 residues in the CDR3. The CDR3 bases are TGTGCCAGCGGACGGGGCCCGGTGGGCATTCAGTACTTC. Translated, it gives CASGRGPVGIQYF.

This clone was observed a single time. J is TRBJ2-7 and V is TRBV11-2, with D possibly being TRBD2 (5 bases). Germline lookup yields CDR1 SGHAT and CDR2 FQNNGV. CDR3 length equals 17 residues. V gave up 5 bases and J gave up 3 bases, with 23 bases separating them. CDR3 DNA: TGTGCCAGCAGCCCGGCGGGCCGCGAAGTCGCTCGCTACGAGCAGTACTTC. Translation gives CASSPAGREVARYEQYF.

V is TRBV4-1 and J is TRBJ1-2; 7 positions agree with TRBD1. The CDR3 length is 15 residues. Unmatched junction bases numbered 12, after V lost 3 bases and J lost 8 bases. In germline, CDR1 is MGHRA, CDR2 YSYEKL. The CDR3: CASSQNRDSKRGYTF. In nucleotides, the CDR3 is TGCGCCAGCAGCCAGAACCGGGACAGCAAAAGGGGCTACACCTTC.

The CDR3 DNA reads as TGTGCCAGCAGTGAAAGATACAAGGGAGGGGACGACGAGCAGTACTTC. Residues: CASSERYKGGDDEQYF. The V gene is TRBV6-1, the J gene TRBJ2-7, with TRBD2 matching 7 bases. The CDR3 consists of 16 residues. Trimming took 2 bases from V and 5 from J; bases not matched to a gene: 12. Germline lookup yields CDR1 MNHNS and CDR2 SASEGT.

The J gene is TRBJ2-7, the V gene TRBV5-4, with D maybe TRBD2 (6 bases). Trimming took off 5 bases at V and 3 bases at J, with 18 bases between the two ends. Germline loops: CDR1 SGHNT, CDR2 YYREEE (reference sequence). The CDR3 consists of 15 residues. The CDR3 coding sequence is TGTGCCAGCAGTGTGAGTGGGGGGATCTACTACGAGCAGTACTTC. Encoded protein: CASSVSGGIYYEQYF.

The J gene is TRBJ1-1, the V gene TRBV5-1; the D gene is possibly TRBD1 (6 bases). The CDR3 consists of 14 residues. V lost 1 base to trimming and J lost 3 bases, with 10 bases between them. In germline, CDR1 is SGHRS, CDR2 YFSETQ. CDR3 sequence reads: CASSLYPGDTEAFF. The DNA for the CDR3 is TGCGCCAGCAGCTTGTATCCAGGGGACACTGAAGCTTTCTTT.

The V gene is TRBV4-2, the J gene TRBJ1-2; D is undetermined. With 4 bases removed from V and 7 bases from J, the gap between germline ends came to 16 bases. This CDR3 region has 14 residues. CDR1 and CDR2 (germline): LGHNA, YNFKEQ. The CDR3 nucleotides read TGTGCCAGCAGCCCCGGGGAGGGAGTGTTTGGCTACACCTTC. Its protein product is CASSPGEGVFGYTF.

The chain uses TRBV10-2 and TRBJ2-7, with D perhaps matching TRBD1 (5 bases). This CDR3 is 12 amino acids long. Deletions cut 5 bases from V and 4 bases from J, with 9 bases between. Germline CDR1 and CDR2: WSHSY and SAAADI. The CDR3 sequence: CASSTDRYEQYF. CDR3 sequence (DNA): TGCGCCAGCAGTACCGACAGATACGAGCAGTACTTC.

The gene calls are TRBV11-2 and TRBJ2-1; D not certain. CDR3 length: 16 amino acids. Germline CDR1 SGHAT, CDR2 FQNNGV. Trimming stripped 1 base from V and 9 bases from J, with 19 bases between. The CDR3 sequence: CASSLGWVGLAVEQFF. CDR3 in DNA: TGTGCCAGCAGCTTAGGGTGGGTTGGCCTCGCGGTTGAGCAGTTCTTC.

The DNA for the CDR3 is TGCGCCAGCAGCTTGGGCACTAGCGGGGTCAATGAGCAGTTCTTC. Protein: CASSLGTSGVNEQFF. V and J are TRBV5-1 and TRBJ2-1; 10 nucleotides line up with TRBD2. V was pared by 0 bases and J by 6 bases, with 3 bases of the junction left unmatched. This CDR3 has 15 amino acids. Germline V gives CDR1 SGHRS, CDR2 YFSETQ. Using reference TRBV5-1 and TRBJ2-1 for the parts outside the CDR3, the full variable domain is KAGVTQTPRYLIKTRGQQVTLSCSPISGHRSVSWYQQTPGQGLQFLFEYFSETQRNKGNFPGRFSGRQFSNSRSEMNVSTLELGDSALYLCASSLGTSGVNEQFFGPGTRLTVL.

A single count supports this clone. The same CDR3 also results from other DNA sequences found in this sample. The chain has TRBV5-1 and TRBJ2-5; 10 nucleotides match TRBD1. CDR1 and CDR2 from the germline V gene are SGHRS and YFSETQ. Trimming took 2 bases from V and 5 from J; bases not matched to a gene: 3. CDR3 size: 14 residues. The DNA of the CDR3 is TGCGCCAGCAGCTTTGGGACAGGGGAGGAGACCCAGTACTTC. It codes for CASSFGTGEETQYF.

The gene calls are TRBV6-5 and TRBJ2-1; 8 nucleotides match TRBD1. CDR1 MNHEY and CDR2 SVGAGI come from the germline V gene. The CDR3 spans 13 residues. V lost 7 bases, J lost 8 bases, and 7 bases stayed unmatched. CDR3 amino acids: CASKWTGRHEQFF. The CDR3 DNA reads as TGTGCCAGCAAATGGACAGGGCGCCATGAGCAGTTCTTC.

V is TRBV4-1 and J is TRBJ2-7, with 9 bases aligning to TRBD1. From germline, CDR1 is MGHRA and CDR2 YSYEKL. After removal of 5 bases from V and 2 bases from J, the junction contained 13 bases not matched to a gene. This CDR3 has 17 residues. CDR3 sequence (DNA): TGCGCCAGCAGCTGGCACCCGGACAGGGGTGGAACCTACGAGCAGTACTTC. The encoded protein is CASSWHPDRGGTYEQYF.

The rearrangement links TRBV5-8 to TRBJ1-5; 7 bases align to TRBD1. V shed 3 bases, J shed 0 bases, and the junction held 6 bases outside the gene matches. The CDR3 totals 16 residues. The germline gives CDR1 SGHTS, CDR2 YDEGEE. The CDR3 coding sequence is TGTGCCAGCAGCTCACCATGGACAGGTAGCAATCAGCCCCAGCATTTT. This sequence encodes CASSSPWTGSNQPQHF.

The chain links TRBV3-1 (or the pseudogene TRBV3-2) to TRBJ1-3; D is unresolved. The germline CDR1 and CDR2 sequences are LGHDT and YNNKEL (reference sequence). V was trimmed by 5 bases and J by 3 bases, leaving 11 bases between them. This CDR3 region has 14 residues. CDR3 sequence: CASSGGLGGNTIYF. The CDR3 DNA is TGTGCCAGCAGCGGTGGGCTCGGTGGAAACACCATATATTTT.

DNA of the CDR3: TGTGCCAGCAGCGAAATCGGGATTGAACTCACAGATACGCAGTATTTT. Translating it yields CASSEIGIELTDTQYF. The V gene is TRBV2, the J gene TRBJ2-3, with a possible D match to TRBD2 (5 bases). Trimming left V 6 bases short and J 2 bases short, with 18 bases between. The CDR3 runs 16 residues. Germline V gives CDR1 SNHLY, CDR2 FYNNEI. The variable domain in full, completed from reference TRBV2 and TRBJ2-3, reads EPEVTQTPSHQVTQMGQEVILRCVPISNHLYFYWYRQILGQKVEFLVSFYNNEISEKSEIFDDQFSVERPDGSNFTLKIRSTKLEDSAMYFCASSEIGIELTDTQYFGPGTRLTVL.